This is a list of T cell receptor beta chains from one sample in a study of cytomegalovirus exposure and HLA in healthy donors. TCRdb keeps only in-frame clones here, not all; method: immunoSEQ multiplex PCR. The sample has approximately 150,000 clones, approximately 73% seen once; the top ten hold 5% to 5.5%. The sequencing input was PBMCs. All receptors come from a woman aged 18 to 35 in good health and CMV-seropositive. Each CDR3 is given with its conserved first and last residue. The order of the fields is D gene, J gene, clone size, V gene, CDR3 DNA, CDR3 protein. A D gene is named only where the DNA matches it firmly. Only some rows state a clone size, as once, few, many or a class for expanded clones.

>NA|TRBJ2-5|NA|TRBV5-4
TGTGCCAGCAGCTTGCCAGGCGGGGAGACCCAGTACTTC
CASSLPGGETQYF
>TRBD2|TRBJ2-2|NA|TRBV4-1
TGCGCCAGCAGCCATAGATTAAATAGCGGGGGGGACACCGGGGAGCTGTTTTTT
CASSHRLNSGGDTGELFF
>TRBD1|TRBJ1-1|few|TRBV10-3
TGTGCCATCAGGACAGGGGGCAAGGAAGCTTTCTTT
CAIRTGGKEAFF
>TRBD2|TRBJ2-7|NA|TRBV5-5
TGTGCCAGCAGCTACACGGGACTAATGCCCTCCTACGAGCAGTACTTC
CASSYTGLMPSYEQYF
>NA|TRBJ1-1|NA|TRBV2
TGTGCCAGCAGTGTCGGGTTGAACACTGAAGCTTTCTTT
CASSVGLNTEAFF
>NA|TRBJ1-5|few|TRBV5-8
TGTGCCAGCAGCTTGTACGGGGGCGGGGGTCAGCCCCAGCATTTT
CASSLYGGGGQPQHF
>NA|TRBJ2-1|few|TRBV5-1
TGCGCCAGCAGCTTACGGGGGTTCTACAATGAGCAGTTCTTC
CASSLRGFYNEQFF
>NA|TRBJ2-3|NA|TRBV9
TGTGCCAGCAGCGTATCGTCGGGAAATCCAGATACGCAGTATTTT
CASSVSSGNPDTQYF
>NA|TRBJ1-6|NA|TRBV5-6
TGTGCCAGCAGCCTTACAGGGTTCAATTCACCCCTCCACTTT
CASSLTGFNSPLHF
>TRBD2|TRBJ2-1|NA|TRBV2
TGTGCCAGCAATGGCGGCGGGGGGCCCTACAATGAGCAGTTCTTC
CASNGGGGPYNEQFF
>NA|TRBJ2-1|few|TRBV25-1
TGTGCCAGCAGTATCCAGGGTTCCTACAATGAGCAGTTCTTC
CASSIQGSYNEQFF
>TRBD2|TRBJ2-5|NA|TRBV7-2
TGTGCCAGCAGCTTGACCCGGGGGGTGACAGAGACCCAGTACTTC
CASSLTRGVTETQYF
>TRBD1|TRBJ1-2|NA|TRBV18
TGTGCCAGCTCACCACAGGGACAGGGAGATGGCTACACCTTC
CASSPQGQGDGYTF
>TRBD1|TRBJ1-4|NA|TRBV4-3
TGCGCCAGCAGCCAAGCTACCGGGACAGGGGGCGAAAAACTGTTTTTT
CASSQATGTGGEKLFF
>NA|TRBJ1-2|few|TRBV6-4
TGTGCCAGCAGTGACTACACAGGGAGCCCCACTGGCTACACCTTC
CASSDYTGSPTGYTF
>NA|TRBJ1-2|NA|TRBV2
TGTGCCAGCGAGGGGGTAGGCTACACCTTC
CASEGVGYTF
>TRBD1|TRBJ2-7|NA|TRBV10-3
TGTGCCATCAGGCAGGGACAGGCATACGAGCAGTACTTC
CAIRQGQAYEQYF
>TRBD1|TRBJ1-3|NA|TRBV18
TGTGCCAGCTCAACCGGGACAGGGGGCGTAAACACCATATATTTT
CASSTGTGGVNTIYF
>TRBD2|TRBJ2-3|NA|TRBV5-4
TGTGCCAGCAGCTTGGGTACGCGGGGGTGGACAGATACGCAGTATTTT
CASSLGTRGWTDTQYF
>TRBD1|TRBJ2-7|once|TRBV14
TGTGCCAGCAGCCAAGGACAGGGGAATTTCTACGAGCAGTACTTC
CASSQGQGNFYEQYF
>TRBD1|TRBJ1-5|NA|TRBV19
TGTGCCAGTAGTCCAGGGGGCGAGATGGACGGCAATCAGCCCCAGCATTTT
CASSPGGEMDGNQPQHF
>TRBD2|TRBJ2-5|NA|TRBV4-1
TGCGCCAGCAGCCAAGAGGGACTAGCGGGGCCAGGGGCGCAGTACTTC
CASSQEGLAGPGAQYF
>NA|TRBJ1-2|NA|TRBV6-1
TGTGCCAGCAGTGAAGCAGCTGCAGCGGGCGATGGCTACACCTTC
CASSEAAAAGDGYTF
>TRBD2|TRBJ2-7|NA|TRBV6-6
TGTGCCAGCAGCCTTAGCGGGGCCGAGCAGTACTTC
CASSLSGAEQYF
>NA|TRBJ1-1|NA|TRBV6-5
TGTGCCAGCAGTTACGGGTCGGCAGGAATGAACACTGAAGCTTTCTTT
CASSYGSAGMNTEAFF
>NA|TRBJ1-6|NA|TRBV5-1
TGCGCCAGCAGCTTGGGGGGGCAGGGGAGCTCCTATAATTCACCCCTCCACTTT
CASSLGGQGSSYNSPLHF
>NA|TRBJ2-7|NA|TRBV7-9
TGTTCCAGCAGCTCGCGGGTGAACGAGCAGTACTTC
CSSSSRVNEQYF
>TRBD1|TRBJ1-5|NA|TRBV18
TGTGCCAGCTCAAGAGGACAGGGGGCGAGCAATCAGCCCCAGCATTTT
CASSRGQGASNQPQHF
>NA|TRBJ1-4|few|TRBV9
TGTGCCAGCAGCGTAGAGGCGAGGCATGGGTATGAAAAACTGTTTTTT
CASSVEARHGYEKLFF
>NA|TRBJ1-2|NA|TRBV5-8
TGTGCCAGAAAAAGGACAGATCGCTATGGCTACACCTTC
CARKRTDRYGYTF
>TRBD1|TRBJ2-2|NA|TRBV4-3
TGCGCCAGCAGCCAAGGGACAGGGAATACCGGGGAGCTGTTTTTT
CASSQGTGNTGELFF
>NA|TRBJ2-3|NA|TRBV6-1
TGTGCCGTCAAAGAGAACAGGGTGACAGATACGCAGTATTTT
CAVKENRVTDTQYF
>TRBD1|TRBJ2-2|NA|TRBV14
TGTGCCAGCAGTCGGGGACAGCTTAGGACCAACACCGGGGAGCTGTTTTTT
CASSRGQLRTNTGELFF
>NA|TRBJ2-3|NA|TRBV9
TGTGCCAGCAGCGTAGTTGGAGGGGGCACAGATACGCAGTATTTT
CASSVVGGGTDTQYF
>TRBD1|TRBJ2-1|NA|TRBV13
TGTGCCAGCAGCTTAGGTCGTAGGACAGGGGTATACAATGAGCAGTTCTTC
CASSLGRRTGVYNEQFF
>TRBD1|TRBJ2-7|NA|TRBV6-1
TGTGCCAGCAGTGACCGGACAGGGGGGACCTACGAGCAGTACTTC
CASSDRTGGTYEQYF
>TRBD2|TRBJ2-7|NA|TRBV7-2
TGTGCCAGCAGCTTAGGGACTAGCGGGGTGGACTACGAGCAGTACTTC
CASSLGTSGVDYEQYF
>NA|TRBJ2-3|few|TRBV5-1
TGCGCCAGCAGCTTAGACATACGCACAGATACGCAGTATTTT
CASSLDIRTDTQYF
>NA|TRBJ1-1|NA|TRBV7-9
TGCGCCAGCAGCTTCGACATGAACACTGAAGCTTTCTTT
CASSFDMNTEAFF
>TRBD1|TRBJ2-1|NA|TRBV7-9
TGTGCCAGCAGCCCGACAGGGAGTGAGCAGTTCTTC
CASSPTGSEQFF
>NA|TRBJ2-5|NA|TRBV27
TGTGCCAGCAGTTTATGGGGGCCAGGGGAGACCCAGTACTTC
CASSLWGPGETQYF
>NA|TRBJ1-6|NA|TRBV7-6
TGTGCCAGCAGCTTAAATCAGGCCTCTGCAAATTCACCCCTCCACTTT
CASSLNQASANSPLHF
>TRBD1|TRBJ1-4|NA|TRBV7-9
TGTGCCAGCAGCTTAGCTGCGGACAGGGTGAAACTGTTTTTT
CASSLAADRVKLFF
>NA|TRBJ1-1|few|TRBV4-2
TGTGCCAGCAGTGACACAGGTGAAGCTTTCTTT
CASSDTGEAFF
>NA|TRBJ1-1|NA|TRBV18
TGTGCCAGCTCCGCCCGGGTAAAATCTACCCTGAACACTGAAGCTTTCTTT
CASSARVKSTLNTEAFF
>NA|TRBJ1-1|few|TRBV18
TGTGCCAGCTCACCACAGGGGATGAACACTGAAGCTTTCTTT
CASSPQGMNTEAFF
>TRBD1|TRBJ2-7|NA|TRBV11-2
TGTGCCAGCAGCCTGGGACAGGTCTACGAGCAGTACTTC
CASSLGQVYEQYF
>TRBD1|TRBJ1-2|NA|TRBV29-1
TGCAGCGTTCCCCCGGACAGGGGAGCTAACTATGGCTACACCTTC
CSVPPDRGANYGYTF
>NA|TRBJ2-5|NA|TRBV7-2
TGTGCCAGCAGCTTGCAGGGGCCTCCGCAAGAGACCCAGTACTTC
CASSLQGPPQETQYF
>NA|TRBJ1-6|NA|TRBV27
TGTGCCAGCAGTCTTCTTTATGGAGCCTATAATTCACCCCTCCACTTT
CASSLLYGAYNSPLHF
>NA|TRBJ2-7|NA|TRBV6-5
TGTGCCAGCAGTTCAGGTGCGGGGGCCTTCCACGAGCAGTACTTC
CASSSGAGAFHEQYF
>NA|TRBJ1-4|few|TRBV18
TGTGCCAGCTCAACTCAGGGTCCAGCAACTAATGAAAAACTGTTTTTT
CASSTQGPATNEKLFF
>NA|TRBJ1-5|few|TRBV7-2
TGTGCCAGCAGCGAAGGGGCAGGTCTAAGCAATCAGCCCCAGCATTTT
CASSEGAGLSNQPQHF
>NA|TRBJ2-1|NA|TRBV7-8
TGTGCCAGCAGCTTAATTGGCAGTCATATACCTCTGTCCTACAATGAGCAGTTCTTC
CASSLIGSHIPLSYNEQFF
>NA|TRBJ2-1|NA|TRBV4-1
TGCGCCAGCAGCCAAAACAGGGCCGATGAGCAGTTCTTC
CASSQNRADEQFF
>TRBD1|TRBJ1-1|NA|TRBV5-1
TGCGCCAGCAGCCTCGGGACAGGGGGTAACACTGAAGCTTTCTTT
CASSLGTGGNTEAFF
>NA|TRBJ1-2|NA|TRBV6-5
TGTGCCAGCAGTCCTCCGGGGAGGGAGTACTATGGCTACACCTTC
CASSPPGREYYGYTF
>TRBD2|TRBJ2-7|few|TRBV5-1
TGCGCCAGCAGCGGAAATAGCGGGGGCCAATCCTACGAGCAGTACTTC
CASSGNSGGQSYEQYF
>NA|TRBJ1-5|NA|TRBV2
TGTGCCAGCAGTGAAGCGCGGATCAATCAGCCCCAGCATTTT
CASSEARINQPQHF